One T cell receptor beta chain is described in this entry. The antigen it binds to is not known. No quality values exist for individual bases; no much larger clone is one base distant. The data derive from a study listed by TCRdb under 2016. Reading the germline V gene gives CDR1 MNHEY and CDR2 SVGEGT. Counted from cysteine to phenylalanine, this CDR3 has 17 amino acids. Only the CDR3 portion is preserved as DNA: 51 bases, with reading frame beginning at the first base. Trimming takes 6 bases from V and 4 bases from J, and the germline ends sit 23 bases apart. Libraries were made using RT-PCR. Reads for this sample came from an Illumina MiSeq. TCRdb itself trimmed the public reads at Q25 with fastp, ran MiXCR and retained productive beta chains. CDR3 protein duplicates are merged, each entry listing the most common genes and DNA. Across this sample there are more than 600,000 distinct CDR3 sequences, with approximately 15% seen only once. The ten most abundant clones make up 3% to 4.5% of the sample.

The chain was built from TRBV6-2 or TRBV6-3 and TRBJ2-3; a weak D assignment points to TRBD2 (6 bases agree). This clonotype was obtained from a female donor in good health, serving as a healthy control. The sample consisted of memory CD4+ T cells from blood. The CDR3 protein: CASSVRSGGVSADTQYF. The sequenced DNA is TGTGCCAGCAGCGTACGTAGCGGTGGAGTTAGCGCAGATACGCAGTATTTT.